The 31 T cell receptor beta chains presented below share a single source sample, sequenced in a study of T cell repertoires in cytomegalovirus infection. TCRdb passed the reads through MiXCR, listing each CDR3 protein once. The data show hundreds of thousands of distinct CDR3 sequences, under 40% seen once. The sequencing sample was made of PBMCs. These receptor sequences come from a human donor in good health (CMV status not recorded). Some clones in this sample may be carry-over from other donors' samples.

Here the CDR3 DNA reads TGTGCCAGCAGTCTCCGGGCCACCATAGTCGGGACCCTGGTGGAGACCCAGTACTTC. Translated: CASSLRATIVGTLVETQYF. This chain connects TRBV28 to TRBJ2-5; D may correspond to TRBD1 or TRBD2 (5 bases each). The CDR3 is made up of 19 amino acids. From germline, CDR1 is MDHEN and CDR2 SYDVKM. Trimming took off 5 bases at V and 5 bases at J, with 30 bases between the two ends.

In DNA, the CDR3 is TGTGCCAGCAGTGAAGGATTCAGGCTTAGCGAGCAGTACTTC. It is translated as CASSEGFRLSEQYF. The chain couples TRBV2 to TRBJ2-7; D gene unclear. V gave up 1 base and J gave up 6 bases, with 13 bases separating them. CDR1 is SNHLY, CDR2 FYNNEI, per germline. This CDR3 is built from 14 residues.

This clonotype occurred a few times. Here the CDR3 DNA reads TGTGCCACATACAGGGCGTCAGGGGAGACCCAGTACTTC. Residues: CATYRASGETQYF. The V and J genes are TRBV6-6 and TRBJ2-5, with a possible D match to TRBD1 (6 bases). Trimming left V 10 bases short and J 5 bases short, with 17 bases between. Germline V gene sequence: CDR1 MNHNY, CDR2 SVGAGI (reference sequence). The CDR3 length is 13 residues.

The chain carries TRBV20-1 and TRBJ2-4; 7 bases fit TRBD1. The CDR3 is 16 residues long. Per the germline V gene, CDR1 is DFQATT and CDR2 is SNEGSKA (reference sequence). Trimming removed 2 bases from V and 4 bases from J; junction bases left unmatched: 11. The CDR3 loop is CSARLPGQTGKNIQYF. In DNA form, the CDR3 reads TGCAGTGCTAGACTCCCGGGACAGACCGGAAAAAACATTCAGTACTTC.

The CDR3 sequence: CASSFRARSTDTQYF. The CDR3 nucleotides read TGTGCCAGCAGTTTTCGGGCCCGAAGCACAGATACGCAGTATTTT. The chain employs TRBV12-3 or TRBV12-4 and TRBJ2-3; D is ambiguous. The CDR3 is 15 amino acids. Trimming removed 3 bases at V and 0 bases at J, with 10 bases between.

The CDR3: CASSLSAGAVYNEQFF. CDR3 nucleotide sequence: TGTGCCAGCAGCTTAAGTGCGGGAGCGGTCTACAATGAGCAGTTCTTC. V usage is TRBV11-2 and J usage is TRBJ2-1; 7 bases map to TRBD2. CDR1 and CDR2 (germline): SGHAT, FQNNGV. CDR3 length: 16 amino acids. With V trimmed by 2 bases and J by 3 bases, 7 bases remained unmatched. Drawing the rest from reference TRBV11-2 and TRBJ2-1, the complete variable domain is EAGVAQSPRYKIIEKRQSVAFWCNPISGHATLYWYQQILGQGPKLLIQFQNNGVVDDSQLPKDRFSAERLKGVDSTLKIQPAKLEDSAVYLCASSLSAGAVYNEQFFGPGTRLTVL.

This clonotype was counted between two and nine times. The V gene is TRBV7-9, the J gene TRBJ2-1; TRBD2 matches at 12 bases. The germline V gene has CDR1 SEHNR and CDR2 FQNEAQ (reference sequence). J was trimmed by 12 bases and V by 3 bases; bases with no gene match: 6. The CDR3 spans 14 residues. CDR3: CASSFGLAGLAQFF. The DNA for the CDR3 is TGTGCCAGCAGCTTTGGACTAGCGGGGCTGGCGCAGTTCTTC.

The genes are TRBV6-2 or TRBV6-3 and TRBJ2-5, with D possibly called TRBD1 or TRBD2 (5 bases each). The CDR3 covers 13 residues. CDR1 and CDR2 from the germline V gene are MNHEY and SVGEGT. V was trimmed by 2 bases and J by 4 bases, leaving 8 bases between them. The CDR3 is CASSYGAGETQYF. The CDR3 DNA reads TGTGCCAGCAGTTACGGGGCGGGAGAGACCCAGTACTTC.

V usage is TRBV28 and J usage is TRBJ2-7; D not resolved. Trimming cost V 6 bases and J 7 bases, with 16 bases left between them. The length of the CDR3 is 13 residues. Germline V gene sequence: CDR1 MDHEN, CDR2 SYDVKM. CDR3 in amino acids: CASRVPISAEQYF. The CDR3 nucleotides read TGTGCCAGCAGAGTTCCCATCTCGGCGGAGCAGTACTTC. Using reference TRBV28 and TRBJ2-7 for the parts outside the CDR3, the full variable domain is DVKVTQSSRYLVKRTGEKVFLECVQDMDHENMFWYRQDPGLGLRLIYFSYDVKMKEKGDIPEGYSVSREKKERFSLILESASTNQTSMYLCASRVPISAEQYFGPGTRLTVT.

The V call is TRBV12-3 or TRBV12-4, the J call TRBJ2-7; 9 bases map to TRBD1. CDR3 length: 15 amino acids. Germline trimming cut 3 bases from V and 1 base from J; bases unmatched to any gene: 4. The CDR3 sequence: CASSLWGTGSYEQYF. Written as DNA, the CDR3 is TGTGCCAGCAGTTTGTGGGGGACAGGGTCCTACGAGCAGTACTTC.

The chain uses TRBV14 and TRBJ2-2; D remains unclear. The CDR3 sequence is 15 residues long. V shed 0 bases and J shed 2 bases, with 7 bases lying between them. CDR1 and CDR2 (germline): SGHDN, FVKESK. The CDR3 reads CASSQDRRNTGELFF. CDR3 sequence (DNA): TGTGCCAGCAGCCAAGATCGCAGAAACACCGGGGAGCTGTTTTTT.

This clonotype was found a few times. CDR3 DNA: TGTGCCAGCAGTGAGGTGACCTACGAGCAGTACTTC. Translated: CASSEVTYEQYF. The chain couples TRBV25-1 to TRBJ2-7; D remains ambiguous. V lost 3 bases, J lost 2 bases, and 5 bases lay in between. Germline V gene lookup returns CDR1 MGHDK and CDR2 SYGVNS. The length of the CDR3 is 12 residues.

The CDR3 DNA reads as TGTGCCATCAGGACAACCGGTCGAGGGATTATGAACACTGAAGCTTTCTTT. This gives the protein CAIRTTGRGIMNTEAFF. The V call is TRBV10-3, the J call TRBJ1-1, with D unresolved. V was clipped by 6 bases and J by 0 bases, with 20 bases between them. Germline lookup yields CDR1 ENHRY and CDR2 SYGVKD. This CDR3 is 17 amino acids long.

This chain uses TRBV19 with TRBJ1-2; D call uncertain. Germline CDR1 LNHDA, CDR2 SQIVND (reference sequence). V was cut by 2 bases and J by 4 bases, with 20 bases left in between. The CDR3 runs to 17 residues. Here the CDR3 reads CASSISSTGYSGYGYTF. The CDR3 DNA follows: TGTGCCAGTAGTATATCCAGCACGGGGTATTCGGGCTATGGCTACACCTTC.

The chain uses TRBV12-3 or TRBV12-4 and TRBJ2-1, with D perhaps matching TRBD2 (6 bases). Trimming removed 3 bases at V and 12 bases at J, with 15 bases between. The CDR3 spans 13 residues. The CDR3 reads CASSFSSSSAQFF. Written as DNA, the CDR3 is TGTGCCAGCAGTTTTTCCTCATCTAGCGCGCAGTTCTTC.

The chain is built from TRBV4-1 and TRBJ1-4; TRBD1 aligns across 7 bases. The V gene end was trimmed by 1 base and the J gene end by 5 bases; junction bases not matched to a gene: 7. Germline-derived CDR1 and CDR2 are MGHRA and YSYEKL. The length of the CDR3 is 16 residues. The CDR3 region has the DNA TGCGCCAGCAGCCAAGCCGGGACAGTAAAAAATGAAAAACTGTTTTTT. Its protein is CASSQAGTVKNEKLFF.

The gene calls are TRBV28 and TRBJ1-1; D unresolved. The CDR3 covers 15 residues. Trimming removed 3 bases at V and 0 bases at J, with 11 bases between. Germline V gene sequence: CDR1 MDHEN, CDR2 SYDVKM. For the CDR3, the DNA is TGTGCCAGCAGTTTTATGGCGACGCTGAACACTGAAGCTTTCTTT. As protein: CASSFMATLNTEAFF.

This chain connects TRBV27 to TRBJ1-1, with a tentative D call TRBD1 (6 bases). Germline loops: CDR1 MNHEY, CDR2 SMNVEV (reference sequence). Trimming stripped 0 bases from V and 5 bases from J, with 13 bases between. The CDR3 totals 15 residues. CDR3 sequence: CASSLSGGGLTEAFF. CDR3 bases: TGTGCCAGCAGTTTATCGGGGGGGGGCCTAACTGAAGCTTTCTTT.

This chain links TRBV28 with TRBJ2-7; D is perhaps TRBD2 (6 bases). Germline-derived CDR1 and CDR2 are MDHEN and SYDVKM. This CDR3 spans 16 amino acids. Trimming removed 2 bases at V and 3 bases at J, with 17 bases between. CDR3 DNA sequence: TGTGCCAGCAGTTTAGTCTCGAGCGGGCAGCTCTACGAGCAGTACTTC. Its protein product is CASSLVSSGQLYEQYF. Using reference TRBV28 and TRBJ2-7 for the parts outside the CDR3, the full variable domain is DVKVTQSSRYLVKRTGEKVFLECVQDMDHENMFWYRQDPGLGLRLIYFSYDVKMKEKGDIPEGYSVSREKKERFSLILESASTNQTSMYLCASSLVSSGQLYEQYFGPGTRLTVT.

Turning to this clonotype: Possible read error: a much larger clone is one base away. The chain links TRBV7-2 to TRBJ2-3; D perhaps matches TRBD2 (7 bases). Germline lookup yields CDR1 SGHTA and CDR2 FQGNSA. The CDR3 sequence is 14 residues long. CDR3 amino acids: CASPPRGQPDMQYF. Written as DNA, the CDR3 is TGTGCCAGCCCCCCGCGGGGGCAGCCAGATATGCAGTATTTT. Full variable domain (missing parts from reference TRBV7-2 and TRBJ2-3): GAGVSQSPSNKVTEKGKDVELRCDPISGHTALYWYRQSLGQGLEFLIYFQGNSAPDKSGLPSDRFSAERTGGSVSTLTIQRTQQEDSAVYLCASPPRGQPDMQYFGPGTRLTVL.

This sequence joins TRBV11-2 and TRBJ1-1, with TRBD1 matching 9 bases. The CDR3 runs 13 residues. The germline gives CDR1 SGHAT, CDR2 FQNNGV. Trimming at V came to 0 bases and at J to 10 bases, leaving 3 bases not matched to a gene. The CDR3 loop is CASSLELDRGAFF. Here the CDR3 DNA reads TGTGCCAGCAGCTTAGAGTTGGACAGGGGAGCTTTCTTT.

The chain employs TRBV6-2 or TRBV6-3 and TRBJ2-1; TRBD2 aligns across 7 bases. The trim removed 2 bases at V and 4 bases at J, leaving 5 bases unmatched. The CDR3 contains 15 residues. Per the germline V gene, CDR1 is MNHEY and CDR2 is SVGEGT. The chain's CDR3 is CASSYLASGYNEQFF. DNA of the CDR3: TGTGCCAGCAGTTACCTGGCTAGCGGTTACAATGAGCAGTTCTTC.

The sample holds a few counts of this clonotype. This chain uses TRBV19 with TRBJ1-1; TRBD1 might be the D (5 bases). Between the trimmed V and J ends, which lost 6 bases and 1 base, there was a span of 12 bases. There are 14 residues in the CDR3. In germline, CDR1 is LNHDA, CDR2 SQIVND (reference sequence). CDR3 in DNA: TGTGCCAGTAGGGGACTCAGAGGGAACACTGAAGCTTTCTTT. This encodes CASRGLRGNTEAFF.

The chain combines TRBV6-6 with TRBJ1-1; D not resolved. V dropped 7 bases and J dropped 1 base, with 13 bases sitting between them. This CDR3 region has 14 residues. Germline V gene lookup returns CDR1 MNHNY and CDR2 SVGAGI (reference sequence). Here the CDR3 DNA reads TGTGCCAGCATAGGACGGCTAGAGAACACTGAAGCTTTCTTT. It is translated as CASIGRLENTEAFF.

The V gene is TRBV5-5, the J gene TRBJ2-7; D is undetermined. This CDR3 spans 12 amino acids. In germline, CDR1 is SGHKS, CDR2 YYEKEE (reference sequence). Trimming took off 4 bases at V and 4 bases at J, with 9 bases between the two ends. The CDR3 spells CASSTYPYEQYF. The CDR3 DNA reads TGTGCCAGCAGCACGTACCCATACGAGCAGTACTTC.

V usage is TRBV20-1 and J usage is TRBJ2-2; TRBD2 matches at 9 bases. The CDR3 is 14 residues long. CDR1 is DFQATT, CDR2 SNEGSKA, per germline (reference sequence). The junction had 6 bases not matched to a gene; V was cut back by 4 bases and J by 6 bases. CDR3 protein: CSANSGSWSGELFF. The CDR3 nucleotides are TGCAGTGCTAATAGCGGGAGCTGGTCCGGGGAGCTGTTTTTT.

There are a few counts of this clonotype. The chain uses TRBV20-1 and TRBJ1-6, with 8 bases matching TRBD1. Germline V gene data show CDR1 as DFQATT and CDR2 as SNEGSKA (reference sequence). The CDR3 loop spans 18 amino acids. The trim removed 1 base at V and 7 bases at J, leaving 15 bases unmatched. The DNA for the CDR3 is TGCAGTGCTAGAGGGGGGGGGGACAGGACAAGTACGAATTCACCCCTCCACTTT. Translation gives CSARGGGDRTSTNSPLHF.

V is TRBV19 and J is TRBJ1-6; no firm D call. CDR1 LNHDA and CDR2 SQIVND come from the germline V gene (reference sequence). The CDR3 covers 16 residues. Trimming removed 3 bases at V and 7 bases at J, with 16 bases between. The CDR3 DNA reads TGTGCCAGTAGTATTGTCCGGGGAGGATCAAATTCACCCCTCCACTTT. Translated, it gives CASSIVRGGSNSPLHF.

The rearrangement links TRBV2 to TRBJ1-6; TRBD1 matches 8 bases. Germline lookup yields CDR1 SNHLY and CDR2 FYNNEI. The CDR3 covers 12 residues. V lost 6 bases and J lost 12; bases outside the gene matches: 4. CDR3 bases: TGTGCCAGCAGCTCCGGGACAGGACCCCTCCACTTT. Amino acids: CASSSGTGPLHF.

The genes are TRBV2 and TRBJ2-7, with D maybe TRBD1 (6 bases). The V end lost 6 bases, the J end lost 7 bases, and 16 bases lay between the germline ends. The germline V gene has CDR1 SNHLY and CDR2 FYNNEI. The CDR3 sequence is 13 residues long. CDR3 residues: CASSFHRVLEQYF. CDR3 DNA: TGTGCCAGCAGCTTCCACAGGGTACTTGAGCAGTACTTC.

The chain is built from TRBV7-2 and TRBJ2-7; TRBD2 aligns across 8 bases. The V gene end was trimmed by 0 bases and the J gene end by 4 bases; junction bases not matched to a gene: 11. Germline CDR1 reads SGHTA; CDR2 reads FQGNSA. The CDR3 length is 17 residues. CDR3 sequence (DNA): TGTGCCAGCAGCTTAGCGTCCCCGGGCCGGGGGGGGTACGAGCAGTACTTC. Protein product: CASSLASPGRGGYEQYF.